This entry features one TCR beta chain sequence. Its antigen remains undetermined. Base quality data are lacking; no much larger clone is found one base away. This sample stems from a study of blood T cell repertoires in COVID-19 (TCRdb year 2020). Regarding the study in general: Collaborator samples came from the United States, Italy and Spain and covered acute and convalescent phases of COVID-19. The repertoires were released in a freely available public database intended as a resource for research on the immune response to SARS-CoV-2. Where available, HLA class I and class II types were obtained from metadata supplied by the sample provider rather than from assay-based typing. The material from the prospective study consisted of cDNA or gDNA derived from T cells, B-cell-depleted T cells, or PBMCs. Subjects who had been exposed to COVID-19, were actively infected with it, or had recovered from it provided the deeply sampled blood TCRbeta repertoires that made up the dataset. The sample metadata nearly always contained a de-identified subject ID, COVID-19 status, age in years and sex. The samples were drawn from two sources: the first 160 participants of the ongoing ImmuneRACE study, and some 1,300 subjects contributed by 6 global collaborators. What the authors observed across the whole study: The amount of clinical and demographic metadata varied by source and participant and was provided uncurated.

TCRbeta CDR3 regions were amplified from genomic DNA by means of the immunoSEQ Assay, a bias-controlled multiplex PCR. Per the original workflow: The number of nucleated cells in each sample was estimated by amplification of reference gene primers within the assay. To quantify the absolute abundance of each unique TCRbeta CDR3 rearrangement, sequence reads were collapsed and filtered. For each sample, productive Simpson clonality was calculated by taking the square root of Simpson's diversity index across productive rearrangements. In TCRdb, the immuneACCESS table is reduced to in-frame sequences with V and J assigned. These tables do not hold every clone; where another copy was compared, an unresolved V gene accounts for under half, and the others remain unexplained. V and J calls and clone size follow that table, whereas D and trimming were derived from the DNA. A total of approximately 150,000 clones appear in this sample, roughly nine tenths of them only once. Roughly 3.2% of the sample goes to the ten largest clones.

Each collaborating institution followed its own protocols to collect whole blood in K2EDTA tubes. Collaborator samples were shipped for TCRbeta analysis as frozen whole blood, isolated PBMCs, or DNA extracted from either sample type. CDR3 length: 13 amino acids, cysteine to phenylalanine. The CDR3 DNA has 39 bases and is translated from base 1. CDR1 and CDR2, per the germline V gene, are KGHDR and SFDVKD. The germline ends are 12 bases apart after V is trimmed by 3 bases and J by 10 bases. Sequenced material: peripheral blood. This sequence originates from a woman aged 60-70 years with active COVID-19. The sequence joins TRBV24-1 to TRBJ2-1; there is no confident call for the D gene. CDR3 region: CATSDPPVQEQFF. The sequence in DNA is TGTGCCACCAGTGATCCCCCGGTGCAAGAGCAGTTCTTC.